The 29 T cell receptor beta chains below were found in one sample sequenced in a study of T-cell reconstitution after alpha-beta-depleted transplantation in children. The TCRbeta library incorporated unique molecular identifiers. TCRdb reanalysed the PCR reads using MiXCR and keeps one entry per CDR3 protein. The sample yields a few hundred thousand distinct CDR3 sequences, about an eighth seen once. Sample: PBMCs, mostly from graft donor cells, taken 360 days after TCRalphabeta/CD19-depleted stem cell transplant. Every receptor here comes from a male patient younger than 18 who had a stem cell transplant for acute myeloid leukemia, so the T cells may come from the graft donor.

This clonotype occurred a few times. V and J are TRBV2 and TRBJ2-1, with 7 bases that match TRBD1. The CDR3 runs 14 residues. Germline V gives CDR1 SNHLY, CDR2 FYNNEI. Trimming at V came to 6 bases and at J to 2 bases, leaving 4 bases not matched to a gene. The CDR3 loop is CASRDGQAYNEQFF. CDR3 DNA: TGTGCCAGCAGGGATGGACAGGCCTACAATGAGCAGTTCTTC.

V gene TRBV29-1 combines with J gene TRBJ1-3; tentative D call: TRBD1 (5 bases). This CDR3 has 13 residues. Germline V gene data show CDR1 as SQVTM and CDR2 as ANQGSEA. The V gene lost 8 bases and the J gene lost 0 bases, with 11 bases spanning the gap. DNA of the CDR3: TGCAGCATACGGCAGGGCTCTGGAAACACCATATATTTT. This gives the protein CSIRQGSGNTIYF.

In this sample, this clonotype turned up many times. V gene TRBV3-1 combines with J gene TRBJ2-5, with D possibly being TRBD2 (6 bases). Germline CDR1 LGHDT, CDR2 YNNKEL (reference sequence). With 1 base removed from V and 4 bases from J, the gap between germline ends came to 10 bases. This CDR3 spans 14 amino acids. The DNA of the CDR3 is TGTGCCAGCAGCCAAGGGACTACCGGAGAGACCCAGTACTTC. Its protein product is CASSQGTTGETQYF.

This clonotype appeared many times. The chain links TRBV6-2 or TRBV6-3 to TRBJ2-7; D not resolved. CDR1 and CDR2 (germline): MNHEY, SVGEGT. There are 13 residues in the CDR3. Trimming stripped 2 bases from V and 3 bases from J, with 8 bases between. CDR3 protein: CASSYGGHYEQYF. Here the CDR3 DNA reads TGTGCCAGCAGTTACGGCGGCCACTACGAGCAGTACTTC.

This clonotype has just a few counts. The chain employs TRBV20-1 and TRBJ1-3; unclear D gene. CDR3 length: 12 residues. V was shortened by 4 bases and J by 4 bases, with 8 bases between the two germline ends. The V gene's germline CDR1 is DFQATT and CDR2 SNEGSKA (reference sequence). The CDR3 nucleotides are TGCAGTGCTAACGGGGTAGGAAACACCATATATTTT. Translating gives CSANGVGNTIYF.

This clonotype was seen ten or more times. The chain couples TRBV24-1 to TRBJ2-3, with 11 bases identical to TRBD2. J lost 5 bases, V lost 5 bases, and 5 bases had no gene match. Germline V gene data show CDR1 as KGHDR and CDR2 as SFDVKD. The CDR3 spans 15 residues. CDR3 in DNA: TGTGCCACCAGTGGGCTAGCGGGAGGAGTAGATACGCAGTATTTT. Amino acid sequence: CATSGLAGGVDTQYF.

Only a few counts were recorded for this clonotype. The CDR3 sequence is CASSFRGGGPYEQYF. DNA of the CDR3: TGTGCCAGCAGTTTCAGGGGAGGGGGCCCCTACGAGCAGTACTTC. V usage is TRBV6-5 and J usage is TRBJ2-7; D tentatively fits TRBD1 or TRBD2 (7 bases each). V was shortened by 4 bases and J by 2 bases, with 15 bases between the two germline ends. The germline V gene has CDR1 MNHEY and CDR2 SVGAGI. The CDR3 runs to 15 residues.

The chain recombines TRBV6-5 with TRBJ2-7; D possibly corresponds to TRBD2 (6 bases). From germline, CDR1 is MNHEY and CDR2 SVGAGI. V lost 3 bases, J lost 4 bases, and 16 bases lay in between. CDR3 length: 15 residues. The CDR3 protein is CASSYNVAGPYEQYF. The CDR3, as DNA: TGTGCCAGCAGTTATAATGTGGCGGGACCTTACGAGCAGTACTTC.

The chain is built from TRBV27 and TRBJ2-7; D unresolved. The length of the CDR3 is 16 residues. V was pared by 0 bases and J by 3 bases, with 15 bases between. Germline loops: CDR1 MNHEY, CDR2 SMNVEV (reference sequence). The CDR3 protein is CASSLSNPDWDYEQYF. CDR3 nucleotides: TGTGCCAGCAGTTTATCGAACCCCGACTGGGACTACGAGCAGTACTTC.

This clonotype appeared many times. The chain joins TRBV12-3 or TRBV12-4 to TRBJ2-2; possible D gene TRBD2, 6 bases. Trimming took 6 bases from V and 1 from J, leaving 15 bases between them. The CDR3 sequence is 16 residues long. For the CDR3, the DNA is TGTGCCAGCAGCCACGGGAGAAGGGGGAACACCGGGGAGCTGTTTTTT. Translation: CASSHGRRGNTGELFF.

This clonotype was observed a handful of times. The chain carries TRBV28 and TRBJ2-2; D unresolved. The CDR3 length is 12 residues. With 8 bases removed from V and 7 bases from J, the gap between germline ends came to 11 bases. CDR1 is MDHEN, CDR2 SYDVKM, per germline. The CDR3 loop is CASARGGGELFF. The CDR3 nucleotides are TGTGCCAGCGCAAGAGGTGGCGGGGAGCTGTTTTTT.

This clonotype was picked up a small number of times. The chain couples TRBV10-3 to TRBJ2-4, with TRBD2 identical over 11 bases. Germline-derived CDR1 and CDR2 are ENHRY and SYGVKD. There are 18 residues in the CDR3. Unmatched junction bases numbered 13, after V lost 8 bases and J lost 1 base. CDR3 DNA sequence: TGTGCCATCGCGGGACTAGCGGACCCCACTGGGGCCAAAAACATTCAGTACTTC. This encodes CAIAGLADPTGAKNIQYF.

This clonotype was detected many times. This rearrangement joins TRBV28 to TRBJ2-1; the match to TRBD1 covers 7 bases. V lost 4 bases and J lost 3; bases outside the gene matches: 12. The CDR3 length is 17 residues. The germline V gene encodes CDR1 MDHEN and CDR2 SYDVKM. CDR3 amino acids: CASSSSPTGALYNEQFF. In DNA form, the CDR3 reads TGTGCCAGCAGTTCGTCCCCTACAGGGGCCCTCTACAATGAGCAGTTCTTC.

The genes are TRBV4-2 and TRBJ2-7; TRBD2 aligns across 7 bases. Per germline, CDR1 LGHNA and CDR2 YNFKEQ. Unmatched junction bases numbered 6, after V lost 4 bases and J lost 0 bases. There are 15 residues in the CDR3. CDR3 in DNA: TGTGCCAGCAGCCCCACTAGCGACTACTCCTACGAGCAGTACTTC. This sequence encodes CASSPTSDYSYEQYF.

The rearrangement joins TRBV24-1 to TRBJ2-3; 13 nucleotides agree with TRBD2. The J segment lost 4 bases and the V segment lost 3 bases, leaving 3 bases of the junction unmatched. This CDR3 is 16 amino acids long. Germline values: CDR1 KGHDR, CDR2 SFDVKD. The CDR3, as DNA: TGTGCCACCAGTGATCGGACTAGCGGGAGCGCAGATACGCAGTATTTT. It encodes CATSDRTSGSADTQYF.

This clonotype was detected many times. The rearrangement joins TRBV6-2 or TRBV6-3 to TRBJ1-1; 11 bases fit TRBD1. The CDR3 is made up of 17 amino acids. The trim removed 2 bases at V and 5 bases at J, leaving 10 bases unmatched. Per the germline V gene, CDR1 is MNHEY and CDR2 is SVGEGT. The CDR3 DNA follows: TGTGCCAGCAGTTACCCACACGGACAGGGGGCGAGGACTGAAGCTTTCTTT. It is translated as CASSYPHGQGARTEAFF.

This clonotype was detected ten times or more. The chain recombines TRBV11-3 with TRBJ2-5; D perhaps matches TRBD1 (5 bases). Deletions cut 1 base from V and 2 bases from J, with 8 bases between. Germline assignment: CDR1 SGHNT and CDR2 YENEEA. CDR3 length: 14 residues. In DNA form, the CDR3 reads TGTGCCAGCAGCTTAGGGACACCTCAAGAGACCCAGTACTTC. The encoded protein is CASSLGTPQETQYF.

This clonotype was recorded many times. This chain joins TRBV15 and TRBJ1-1; weak D call: TRBD1 (5 bases). V lost 3 bases and J 1 base, leaving 12 bases between the germline ends. Per germline, CDR1 LNHNV and CDR2 YYDKDF (reference sequence). The CDR3 has 15 residues. CDR3 amino acids: CATSSHGGGNTEAFF. The CDR3 region has the DNA TGTGCCACCAGCAGCCACGGGGGTGGGAACACTGAAGCTTTCTTT.

A note on this clonotype: One base away lies a much larger clone, so this may be a sequencing read error. The chain employs TRBV7-3 and TRBJ2-1, with D perhaps assigned TRBD1 or TRBD2 (5 bases each). Trimming pared 2 bases from V and 2 bases from J, leaving 10 bases between. The length of the CDR3 is 15 residues. CDR1 and CDR2 from the germline V gene are SGHTA and FQGTGA. This chain's CDR3 is CASSLGTEAYNEQFF. The CDR3 DNA reads as TGTGCCAGCAGCTTAGGGACCGAGGCCTACAATGAGCAGTTCTTC.

V gene TRBV15 combines with J gene TRBJ2-1; 7 bases agree with TRBD2. Looked up from germline, CDR1 is LNHNV and CDR2 is YYDKDF (reference sequence). The J segment lost 4 bases and the V segment lost 1 base, leaving 4 bases of the junction unmatched. The CDR3 length is 15 residues. In DNA form, the CDR3 reads TGTGCCACCAGCAGAGCTAGCGGTCCTTACAATGAGCAGTTCTTC. This codes for CATSRASGPYNEQFF.

The V call is TRBV15, the J call TRBJ2-3; D remains ambiguous. The germline V and J ends were trimmed by 5 bases and 6 bases, with 21 bases remaining between them. The CDR3 totals 16 residues. Germline loops: CDR1 LNHNV, CDR2 YYDKDF (reference sequence). CDR3: CATSRLLGTVPDTQYF. The CDR3 region has the DNA TGTGCCACCAGCCGATTGTTGGGAACAGTTCCCGATACGCAGTATTTT.

This chain links TRBV2 with TRBJ1-1; D ambiguous. The CDR3 runs to 13 residues. Trimming stripped 5 bases from V and 1 base from J, with 8 bases between. The V gene's germline CDR1 is SNHLY and CDR2 FYNNEI. The CDR3 DNA reads as TGTGCCAGCAGTCGGGAGGCGAACACTGAAGCTTTCTTT. This translates into CASSREANTEAFF.

The chain carries TRBV6-1 and TRBJ1-5, with 7 bases fitting TRBD1. CDR1 is MNHNS and CDR2 is SASEGT in the germline V gene. The V segment lost 5 bases and the J segment 7 bases; nucleotides outside the gene matches: 5. This CDR3 is 13 amino acids long. CDR3 sequence: CASSPEGQQPQHF. The DNA for the CDR3 is TGTGCCAGCAGTCCGGAGGGACAGCAGCCCCAGCATTTT.

The rearrangement links TRBV7-3 to TRBJ2-5; TRBD1 aligns across 11 bases. J lost 5 bases, V lost 0 bases, and 5 bases had no gene match. The CDR3 length is 16 residues. Germline V gives CDR1 SGHTA, CDR2 FQGTGA. CDR3 DNA sequence: TGTGCCAGCAGCTTAACGGGGACAGGGGGATGGGAGACCCAGTACTTC. Its protein is CASSLTGTGGWETQYF.

This clonotype has just a few counts. V and J are TRBV18 and TRBJ2-1; D is ambiguous. V was cut by 6 bases and J by 7 bases, with 22 bases left in between. CDR3 size: 16 residues. Germline V gene sequence: CDR1 KGHSH, CDR2 LQKENI. The CDR3 region is CASSLHAALLGNEQFF. CDR3 in DNA: TGTGCCAGCTCGCTTCATGCGGCCTTGCTTGGGAATGAGCAGTTCTTC.

The rearrangement links TRBV9 to TRBJ2-7; TRBD2 aligns across 10 bases. CDR1 SGDLS and CDR2 YYNGEE come from the germline V gene. CDR3 size: 14 residues. The V gene end was trimmed by 0 bases and the J gene end by 7 bases; junction bases not matched to a gene: 4. CDR3 loop: CASSVAASGSEQYF. In DNA form, the CDR3 reads TGTGCCAGCAGCGTAGCGGCTAGCGGGAGTGAGCAGTACTTC.

V is TRBV20-1 and J is TRBJ2-7; D gene unclear. The CDR3 is 10 residues long. The germline V gene encodes CDR1 DFQATT and CDR2 SNEGSKA (reference sequence). Trimming left V 4 bases short and J 6 bases short, with 7 bases between. The CDR3 DNA is TGCAGTGCTATAAGGGCCGAGCAGTACTTC. Residues: CSAIRAEQYF.

This clonotype was seen at least ten times. The rearrangement uses TRBV27 and TRBJ1-2, with D unclear. The CDR3 totals 12 residues. The germline CDR1 and CDR2 sequences are MNHEY and SMNVEV (reference sequence). The germline V and J ends were trimmed by 10 bases and 8 bases, with 17 bases remaining between them. The CDR3 is CATGKGFGGYTF. The CDR3 DNA is TGTGCCACCGGAAAAGGGTTCGGCGGCTACACCTTC.

The gene calls are TRBV27 and TRBJ2-1, with 8 positions matching TRBD1. With 5 bases clipped from V and 7 bases from J, the junction kept 7 bases outside the gene matches. The length of the CDR3 is 14 residues. The V gene's germline CDR1 is MNHEY and CDR2 SMNVEV (reference sequence). For the CDR3, the DNA is TGTGCCAGCAGTAAGCAGGGGGCGAGAAATGAGCAGTTCTTC. This sequence encodes CASSKQGARNEQFF.